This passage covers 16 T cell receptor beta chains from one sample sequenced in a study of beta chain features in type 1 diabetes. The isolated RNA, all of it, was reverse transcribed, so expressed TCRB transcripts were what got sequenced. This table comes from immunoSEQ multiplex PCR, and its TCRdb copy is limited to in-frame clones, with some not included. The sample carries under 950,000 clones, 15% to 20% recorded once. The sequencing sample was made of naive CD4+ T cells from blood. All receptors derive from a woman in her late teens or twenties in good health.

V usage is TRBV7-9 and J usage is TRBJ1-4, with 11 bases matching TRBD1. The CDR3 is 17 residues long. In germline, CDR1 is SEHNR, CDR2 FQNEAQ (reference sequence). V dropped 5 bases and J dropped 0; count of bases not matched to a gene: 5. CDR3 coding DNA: TGTGCCAGCAGCCAGGACAGGGGGCAAGCAACTAATGAAAAACTGTTTTTT. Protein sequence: CASSQDRGQATNEKLFF.

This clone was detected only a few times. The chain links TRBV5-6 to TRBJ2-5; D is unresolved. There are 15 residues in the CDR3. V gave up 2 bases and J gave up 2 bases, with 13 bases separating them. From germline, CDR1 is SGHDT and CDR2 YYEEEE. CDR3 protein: CASSLLRDWQETQYF. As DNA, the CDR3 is TGTGCCAGCAGCTTATTAAGGGATTGGCAAGAGACCCAGTACTTC.

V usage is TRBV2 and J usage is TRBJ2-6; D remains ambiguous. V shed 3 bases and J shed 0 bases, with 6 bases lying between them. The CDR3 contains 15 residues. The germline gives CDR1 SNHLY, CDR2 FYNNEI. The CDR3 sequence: CASSDPSSGANVLTF. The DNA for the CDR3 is TGTGCCAGCAGTGACCCAAGCTCTGGGGCCAACGTCCTGACTTTC.

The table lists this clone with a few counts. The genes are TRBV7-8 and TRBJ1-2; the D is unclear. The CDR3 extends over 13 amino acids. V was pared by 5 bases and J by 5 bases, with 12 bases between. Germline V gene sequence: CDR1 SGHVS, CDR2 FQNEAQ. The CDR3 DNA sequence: TGTGCCAGCAGCCCCCGGACGGTTTATGGCTACACCTTC. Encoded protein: CASSPRTVYGYTF.

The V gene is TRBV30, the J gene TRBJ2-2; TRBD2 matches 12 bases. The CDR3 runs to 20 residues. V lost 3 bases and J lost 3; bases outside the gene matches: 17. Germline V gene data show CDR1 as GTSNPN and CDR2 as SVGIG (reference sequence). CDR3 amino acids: CAWSAPIRLAGEGDTGELFF. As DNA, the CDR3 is TGTGCCTGGAGCGCCCCCATACGACTAGCGGGAGAGGGGGACACCGGGGAGCTGTTTTTT.

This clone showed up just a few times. The CDR3: CASSLYDSRQYF. CDR3 bases: TGTGCCAGCAGTTTGTATGACTCCCGGCAGTACTTC. This sequence joins TRBV28 and TRBJ2-7; D is unresolved. This CDR3 region has 12 residues. The germline V gene encodes CDR1 MDHEN and CDR2 SYDVKM. The ends were cut back, 3 bases at V and 9 bases at J, with 12 bases in the middle.

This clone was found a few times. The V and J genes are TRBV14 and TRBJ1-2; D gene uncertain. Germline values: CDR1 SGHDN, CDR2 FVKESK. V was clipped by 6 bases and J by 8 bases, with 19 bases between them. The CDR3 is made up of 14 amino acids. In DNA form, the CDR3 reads TGTGCCAGCAGTGAAACTTCACGTACGCGCGGCTACACCTTC. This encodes CASSETSRTRGYTF. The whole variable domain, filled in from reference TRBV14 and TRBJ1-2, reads EAGVTQFPSHSVIEKGQTVTLRCDPISGHDNLYWYRRVMGKEIKFLLHFVKESKQDESGMPNNRFLAERTGGTYSTLKVQPAELEDSGVYFCASSETSRTRGYTFGSGTRLTVV.

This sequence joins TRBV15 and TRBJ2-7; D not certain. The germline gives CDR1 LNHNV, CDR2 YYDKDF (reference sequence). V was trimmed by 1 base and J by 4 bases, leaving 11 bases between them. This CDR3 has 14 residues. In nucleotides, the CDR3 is TGTGCCACCAGCAGAGCGGGCCGTTCGTACGAGCAGTACTTC. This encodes CATSRAGRSYEQYF.

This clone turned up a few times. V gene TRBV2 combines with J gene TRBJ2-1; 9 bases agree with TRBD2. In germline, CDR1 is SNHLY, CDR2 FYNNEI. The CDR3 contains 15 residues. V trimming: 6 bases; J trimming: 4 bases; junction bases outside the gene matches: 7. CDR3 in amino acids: CASSLLAGTYNEQFF. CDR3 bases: TGTGCCAGCAGCCTCCTAGCGGGAACATACAATGAGCAGTTCTTC. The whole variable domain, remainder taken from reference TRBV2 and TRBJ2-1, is EPEVTQTPSHQVTQMGQEVILRCVPISNHLYFYWYRQILGQKVEFLVSFYNNEISEKSEIFDDQFSVERPDGSNFTLKIRSTKLEDSAMYFCASSLLAGTYNEQFFGPGTRLTVL.

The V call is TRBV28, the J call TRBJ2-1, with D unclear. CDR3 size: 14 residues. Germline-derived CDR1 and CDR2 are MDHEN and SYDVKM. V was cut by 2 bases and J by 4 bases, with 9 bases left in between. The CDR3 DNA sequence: TGTGCCAGCAGTTTAGCGGACGGATACAATGAGCAGTTCTTC. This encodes CASSLADGYNEQFF.

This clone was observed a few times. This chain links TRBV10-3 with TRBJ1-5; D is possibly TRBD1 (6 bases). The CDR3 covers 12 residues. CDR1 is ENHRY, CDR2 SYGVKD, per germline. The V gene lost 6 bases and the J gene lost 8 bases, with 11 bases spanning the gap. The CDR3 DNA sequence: TGTGCCATCAGGGAACAGGGTAAGCCCCAGCATTTT. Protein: CAIREQGKPQHF.

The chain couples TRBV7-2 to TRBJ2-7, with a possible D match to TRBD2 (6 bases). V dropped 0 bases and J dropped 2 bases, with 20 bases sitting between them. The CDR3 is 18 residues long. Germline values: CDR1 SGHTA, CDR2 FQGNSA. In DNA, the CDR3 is TGTGCCAGCAGCTTAGCGATACGAGTGGAGGGCTACCCCTACGAGCAGTACTTC. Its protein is CASSLAIRVEGYPYEQYF.

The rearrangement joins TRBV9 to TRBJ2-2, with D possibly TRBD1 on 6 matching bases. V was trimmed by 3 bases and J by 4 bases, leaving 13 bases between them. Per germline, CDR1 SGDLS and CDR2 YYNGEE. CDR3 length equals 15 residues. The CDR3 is CASSANRVGTGELFF. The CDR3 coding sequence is TGTGCCAGCAGCGCCAACAGGGTTGGCACCGGGGAGCTGTTTTTT.

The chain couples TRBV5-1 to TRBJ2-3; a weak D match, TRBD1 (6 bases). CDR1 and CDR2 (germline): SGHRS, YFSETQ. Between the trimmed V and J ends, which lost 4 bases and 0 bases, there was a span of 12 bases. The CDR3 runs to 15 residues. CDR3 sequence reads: CASSQDSASTDTQYF. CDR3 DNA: TGCGCCAGCAGCCAGGACAGTGCTAGCACAGATACGCAGTATTTT.

The CDR3 DNA is TGTGCCAGCAGTTTTGGGTCAGCCCTTCTCAAGCAGTACTTC. Translated, it gives CASSFGSALLKQYF. V and J are TRBV28 and TRBJ2-7; D unresolved. The CDR3 is made up of 14 amino acids. Between the trimmed V and J ends, which lost 3 bases and 8 bases, there was a span of 17 bases. Per germline, CDR1 MDHEN and CDR2 SYDVKM.

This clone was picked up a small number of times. The DNA for the CDR3 is TGCGCCAGCAGCTCCGGGACAGGGGGATACGAGCAGTACTTC. Its protein product is CASSSGTGGYEQYF. The rearrangement joins TRBV5-1 to TRBJ2-7, with 11 bases identical to TRBD1. This CDR3 has 14 residues. J gave up 4 bases and V 3 bases, and 3 bases lay outside the gene matches. CDR1 SGHRS and CDR2 YFSETQ come from the germline V gene. The full variable domain, completed using reference TRBV5-1 and TRBJ2-7, is KAGVTQTPRYLIKTRGQQVTLSCSPISGHRSVSWYQQTPGQGLQFLFEYFSETQRNKGNFPGRFSGRQFSNSRSEMNVSTLELGDSALYLCASSSGTGGYEQYFGPGTRLTVT.